The text below deals with one T cell receptor beta chain. The CDR3 runs 14 residues. UMI-labeled 5' RACE was used, and it produced the TCR beta libraries. TCRdb reprocessed the 5' RACE reads, keeping one entry per CDR3 protein, no DNA. The sample is made up of a few thousand distinct CDR3 sequences, and the top ten hold around 26% of it. The data are from a study of human CD8 memory T cell subsets. This chain joins TRBV12-3 or TRBV12-4 and TRBJ2-3; TCRdb names TRBD2, which stays unverified in the absence of DNA. Sequenced: CD8+ effector memory T cells (TEM) sorted from PBMCs. Indicated subset: effector memory CD8 T cells, CCR7- CD45RO+ CD95+. The origin of this receptor is a human donor in good health. CDR3 residues: CASTPGQRTDTQYF.